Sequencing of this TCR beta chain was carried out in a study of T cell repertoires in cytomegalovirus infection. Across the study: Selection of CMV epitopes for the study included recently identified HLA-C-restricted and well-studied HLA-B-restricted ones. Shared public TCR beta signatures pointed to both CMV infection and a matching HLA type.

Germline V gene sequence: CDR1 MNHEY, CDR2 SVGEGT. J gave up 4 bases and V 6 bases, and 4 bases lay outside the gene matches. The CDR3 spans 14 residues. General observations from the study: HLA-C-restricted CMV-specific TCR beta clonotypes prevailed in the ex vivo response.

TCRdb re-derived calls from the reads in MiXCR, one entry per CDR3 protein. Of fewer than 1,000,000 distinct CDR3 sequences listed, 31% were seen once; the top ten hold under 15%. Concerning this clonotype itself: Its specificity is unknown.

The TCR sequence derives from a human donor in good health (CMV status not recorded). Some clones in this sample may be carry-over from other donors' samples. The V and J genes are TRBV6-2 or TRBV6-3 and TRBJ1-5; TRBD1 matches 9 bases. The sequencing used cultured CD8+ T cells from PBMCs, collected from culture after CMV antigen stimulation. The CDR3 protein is CASSRDRANQPQHF. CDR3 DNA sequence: TGTGCCAGCAGCCGGGACAGGGCTAATCAGCCCCAGCATTTT.